These 7 T cell receptor beta chains share one sample of origin, sequenced in a study of T cells after yellow fever vaccination. TCRdb recomputed calls from the 5' RACE reads with MiXCR, one row per CDR3 protein. This sample carries about 75,000 distinct CDR3 sequences, 7.3% of them seen once, and the ten largest clones take around 30%. The specimen comprised CD8+ T cells sorted from PBMCs, sampled 10 days after the first yellow fever vaccination. The receptors were gathered from a man aged 18 to 30 who received the YFV17D yellow fever vaccine.

This clonotype was detected many times. The chain carries TRBV6-2 or TRBV6-3 and TRBJ2-7; 8 bases are a match to TRBD1. CDR1 and CDR2 (germline): MNHEY, SVGEGT. V trimming: 6 bases; J trimming: 2 bases; junction bases outside the gene matches: 6. CDR3 size: 14 residues. The chain's CDR3 is CASSRGQGTYEQYV. The CDR3 DNA reads as TGTGCCAGCAGCCGCGGACAGGGAACCTACGAGCAGTACGTC.

This clonotype occurred many times. The chain couples TRBV6-1 to TRBJ2-5; weak D call: TRBD1 (5 bases). The V gene lost 5 bases and the J gene lost 3 bases, with 19 bases spanning the gap. CDR1 is MNHNS, CDR2 SASEGT, per germline. This CDR3 region has 16 residues. The CDR3 here is CASSPDLQEDEETQYF. DNA for the CDR3: TGTGCCAGCAGTCCGGATTTACAGGAAGATGAAGAGACCCAGTACTTC.

This clonotype was detected once. A much larger clone sits a single nucleotide away, making a read error possible. The CDR3 here is CASSTGGGPWEQFF. The CDR3 nucleotides are TGTGCCAGCAGCACGGGAGGAGGTCCTTGGGAGCAGTTCTTC. The V and J genes are TRBV5-6 and TRBJ2-1; 7 bases align to TRBD2. Germline V gives CDR1 SGHDT, CDR2 YYEEEE. J gave up 10 bases and V 4 bases, and 11 bases lay outside the gene matches. The length of the CDR3 is 14 residues.

The chain recombines TRBV19 with TRBJ2-6; a possible D gene is TRBD1 (7 bases). The CDR3 is 17 amino acids. Trimming removed 5 bases from V and 4 bases from J, with 18 bases in between. From germline, CDR1 is LNHDA and CDR2 SQIVND (reference sequence). CDR3 sequence: CASSWQGGTFGANVLTF. The CDR3 region has the DNA TGTGCCAGTAGTTGGCAGGGGGGAACGTTCGGGGCCAACGTCCTGACTTTC.

This clonotype has at least ten counts. The V and J genes are TRBV10-2 and TRBJ2-5; D is perhaps TRBD1 (5 bases). V lost 2 bases to trimming and J lost 5 bases, with 12 bases between them. Germline lookup yields CDR1 WSHSY and CDR2 SAAADI. The CDR3 covers 14 residues. In nucleotides, the CDR3 is TGCGCCAGCAGTGAGGGGGCCCTGCAGGAGACCCAGTACTTC. Residues: CASSEGALQETQYF.

This chain uses TRBV19 with TRBJ1-6, with a possible D match to TRBD1 (6 bases). The CDR3 loop spans 15 amino acids. CDR1 is LNHDA and CDR2 is SQIVND in the germline V gene (reference sequence). Trimming pared 3 bases from V and 5 bases from J, leaving 11 bases between. CDR3 sequence (DNA): TGTGCCAGTAGTATCGGGACACTGAATAATTCACCCCTCCACTTT. Residues: CASSIGTLNNSPLHF.

This clonotype was recorded many times. This chain links TRBV27 with TRBJ1-3; 8 positions match TRBD1. J lost 0 bases, V lost 10 bases, and 11 bases had no gene match. CDR1 MNHEY and CDR2 SMNVEV come from the germline V gene (reference sequence). The CDR3 length is 16 residues. In nucleotides, the CDR3 is TGTGCCAAAAGGATCCCCGGGACAGGCTCTGGAAACACCATATATTTT. It specifies CAKRIPGTGSGNTIYF.